Presented here are 10 T cell receptor beta chains from one specimen sequenced in a study of cytotoxic CD8 clonotypes in ibrutinib-treated CLL. The table came from immunoSEQ multiplex PCR; TCRdb's copy has only in-frame clones and leaves some out. The top ten hold around 6.6% of the sample, which has 330,000 or so clones, 67% seen once. The input for sequencing was PBMCs, taken after 36 months of ibrutinib treatment. The receptor set was obtained from a human donor with chronic lymphocytic leukemia.

The chain combines TRBV25-1 with TRBJ2-5; D is ambiguous. CDR1 is MGHDK and CDR2 is SYGVNS in the germline V gene. V lost 2 bases and J lost 0, with 4 bases in between. The CDR3 has 13 amino acids. CDR3 coding DNA: TGTGCCAGCAGTGAAATAGACCAAGAGACCCAGTACTTC. It codes for CASSEIDQETQYF.

This chain uses TRBV5-1 with TRBJ2-1; D is unresolved. Trimming left V 1 base short and J 5 bases short, with 4 bases between. Germline V gene lookup returns CDR1 SGHRS and CDR2 YFSETQ. The CDR3 runs 12 residues. The chain's CDR3 is CASSLYNNEQFF. DNA of the CDR3: TGCGCCAGCAGCTTGTACAACAATGAGCAGTTCTTC.

This rearrangement joins TRBV4-1 to TRBJ2-1; 7 nucleotides match TRBD2. The CDR3 sequence is 16 residues long. The V gene end was trimmed by 4 bases and the J gene end by 5 bases; junction bases not matched to a gene: 11. The germline V gene has CDR1 MGHRA and CDR2 YSYEKL. The CDR3 region is CASSPRETSFDNEQFF. CDR3 DNA sequence: TGCGCCAGCAGCCCCCGTGAGACTAGCTTTGACAATGAGCAGTTCTTC.

This chain uses TRBV18 with TRBJ2-1; 12 positions agree with TRBD2. Trimming cost V 5 bases and J 3 bases; bases outside gene matches: 5. Germline lookup yields CDR1 KGHSH and CDR2 LQKENI. The CDR3 is 16 amino acids. The CDR3 protein is CASSSLAGGIYNEQFF. CDR3 DNA sequence: TGTGCCAGCTCATCCCTAGCGGGAGGGATCTACAATGAGCAGTTCTTC.

This clone appeared once. The chain combines TRBV9 with TRBJ2-7; tentatively, D is TRBD1 (5 bases). V was trimmed by 0 bases and J by 2 bases, leaving 12 bases between them. The germline gives CDR1 SGDLS, CDR2 YYNGEE. The CDR3 is 15 amino acids. Here the CDR3 DNA reads TGTGCCAGCAGCGTAGGGGCAGGGAAAACCTACGAGCAGTACTTC. Its protein is CASSVGAGKTYEQYF.

The chain has TRBV4-1 and TRBJ2-5; 9 bases fit TRBD1. J was trimmed by 6 bases and V by 0 bases; bases with no gene match: 11. The CDR3 runs to 17 residues. The germline V gene has CDR1 MGHRA and CDR2 YSYEKL. CDR3 bases: TGCGCCAGCAGCCAAGATCCTACAGGGGGCGGTTGGCAGACCCAGTACTTC. Protein: CASSQDPTGGGWQTQYF.

This clone was seen more than once but under ten times. The rearrangement joins TRBV7-9 to TRBJ2-5; TRBD2 matches 10 bases. Germline V gene sequence: CDR1 SEHNR, CDR2 FQNEAQ (reference sequence). Trimming at V came to 1 base and at J to 5 bases, leaving 13 bases not matched to a gene. This CDR3 region has 18 residues. The CDR3 is CASSLGRLAGAAGETQYF. CDR3 bases: TGTGCCAGCAGCTTAGGCCGCCTAGCGGGGGCGGCCGGGGAGACCCAGTACTTC.

V usage is TRBV7-9 and J usage is TRBJ2-3; 11 positions match TRBD2. The CDR3 is 18 amino acids. Looked up from germline, CDR1 is SEHNR and CDR2 is FQNEAQ (reference sequence). Losses at the gene ends were 5 bases for V and 6 bases for J; bases not matched to a gene: 16. The CDR3 sequence is CASSTRGFSGRAVDTQYF. In DNA form, the CDR3 reads TGTGCCAGCAGCACTAGAGGCTTTAGCGGGAGGGCCGTTGATACGCAGTATTTT. Together with reference TRBV7-9 and TRBJ2-3, the CDR3 gives the full variable domain: DTGVSQNPRHKITKRGQNVTFRCDPISEHNRLYWYRQTLGQGPEFLTYFQNEAQLEKSRLLSDRFSAERPKGSFSTLEIQRTEQGDSAMYLCASSTRGFSGRAVDTQYFGPGTRLTVL.

The chain recombines TRBV9 with TRBJ2-7; D is ambiguous. The CDR3 is 13 amino acids. V gave up 1 base and J gave up 3 bases, with 8 bases separating them. Germline loops: CDR1 SGDLS, CDR2 YYNGEE. CDR3 amino acids: CASSVTPSYEQYF. The CDR3 bases are TGTGCCAGCAGCGTAACCCCCAGCTACGAGCAGTACTTC.

This clone was picked up a small number of times. The chain joins TRBV5-6 to TRBJ2-1, with D unclear. In germline, CDR1 is SGHDT, CDR2 YYEEEE. V was clipped by 4 bases and J by 8 bases, with 10 bases between them. The CDR3 has 12 residues. The CDR3 sequence: CASSPRHHEQFF. In DNA, the CDR3 is TGTGCCAGCAGCCCTCGTCACCATGAGCAGTTCTTC. The full variable domain, in which reference TRBV5-6 and TRBJ2-1 provide the parts outside the CDR3, is DAGVTQSPTHLIKTRGQQVTLRCSPKSGHDTVSWYQQALGQGPQFIFQYYEEEERQRGNFPDRFSGHQFPNYSSELNVNALLLGDSALYLCASSPRHHEQFFGPGTRLTVL.